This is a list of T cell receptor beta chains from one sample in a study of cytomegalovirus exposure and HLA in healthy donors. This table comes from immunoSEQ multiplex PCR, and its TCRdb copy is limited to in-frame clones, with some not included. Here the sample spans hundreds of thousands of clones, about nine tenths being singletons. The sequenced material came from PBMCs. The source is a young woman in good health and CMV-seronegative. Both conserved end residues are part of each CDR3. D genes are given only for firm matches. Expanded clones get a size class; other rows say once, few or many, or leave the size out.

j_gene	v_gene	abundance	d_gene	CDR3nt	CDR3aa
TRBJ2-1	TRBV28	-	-	TGTGCCAGCAGTGGAGACTCTCCCTCCTACAATGAGCAGTTCTTC	CASSGDSPSYNEQFF
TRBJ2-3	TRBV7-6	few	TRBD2	TGTGCCAGCAGCTTAATCGCCTCGGGAGGGACGAGCACAGATACGCAGTATTTT	CASSLIASGGTSTDTQYF
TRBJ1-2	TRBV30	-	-	TGTGCCTGGAGTGTGGTTCTTAACTATGGCTACACCTTC	CAWSVVLNYGYTF
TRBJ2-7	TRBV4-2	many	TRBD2	TGTGCCAGCAGCCACTCTGTCGGGGGGACTAGCTACGAGCAGTACTTC	CASSHSVGGTSYEQYF
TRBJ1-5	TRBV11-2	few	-	TGTGCCAGCAGCTTTTGGGAGTTCGTTCAGCCCCAGCATTTT	CASSFWEFVQPQHF
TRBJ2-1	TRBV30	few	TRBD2	TGTGCCTGGAGGCGATTTAGCGGGGGAGCTAACAATGAGCAGTTCTTC	CAWRRFSGGANNEQFF
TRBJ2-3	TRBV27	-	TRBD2	TGTGCCAGCAGTTTAATGTCCGTGGTCTGGGGGGGTCGCACAGATACGCAGTATTTT	CASSLMSVVWGGRTDTQYF
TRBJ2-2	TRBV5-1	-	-	TGCGCCAGCAGCTTGTTTGCGGCCGATGCCGGGGAGCTGTTTTTT	CASSLFAADAGELFF
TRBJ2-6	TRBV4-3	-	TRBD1	TGCGCCAGCAGCCAAGATTCCGGGACAGGTTACTCTGGGGCCAACGTCCTGACTTTC	CASSQDSGTGYSGANVLTF
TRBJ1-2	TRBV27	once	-	TGTGCCAGCAGTCAGGGCATACGCTATGGCTACACCTTC	CASSQGIRYGYTF
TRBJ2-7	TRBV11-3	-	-	TGTGCCAGCAGCTTAGTTGGGACTGCGAGTCCCTCCGAGCAGTACTTC	CASSLVGTASPSEQYF
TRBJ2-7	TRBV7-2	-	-	TGTGCCAGCAGCTCGCAGGTAGGCGAGCAGTACTTC	CASSSQVGEQYF
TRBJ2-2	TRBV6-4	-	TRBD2	TGTGCCAGCAGTGATTCGACTAGCGGGAGGGCCGGGGAGCTGTTTTTT	CASSDSTSGRAGELFF
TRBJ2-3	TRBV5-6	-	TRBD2	TGTGCCAGCAGCTTCCCCGGACTAGCGGTCACAGATACGCAGTATTTT	CASSFPGLAVTDTQYF
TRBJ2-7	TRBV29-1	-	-	TGCAGCGTTGAGGGCGGGACCGAGCAGTACTTC	CSVEGGTEQYF
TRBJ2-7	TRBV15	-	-	TGTGCCACCAGTAACCAACCTACAGTAACCTACGAGCAGTACTTC	CATSNQPTVTYEQYF
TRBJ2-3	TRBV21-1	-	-	TGTGCCAGCAGCAAAGCGACAGAGAGCACAGATACGCAGTATTTT	CASSKATESTDTQYF
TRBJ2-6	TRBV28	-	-	TGTGCCAGCGGCCGGCCGGACCCTTTGGCCAACGTCCTGACTTTC	CASGRPDPLANVLTF
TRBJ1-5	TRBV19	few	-	TGTGCCAGTAGCGGACATCCCGTGTCACTTCAGCCCCAGCATTTT	CASSGHPVSLQPQHF
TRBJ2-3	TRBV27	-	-	TGTGCCAGCAGTCCTCTCAGTTCCGATACGCAGTATTTT	CASSPLSSDTQYF
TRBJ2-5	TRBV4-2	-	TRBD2	TGTGCTAGCGGCCCCGAGCATGGGAGATTTTGGACTAGCGGGTACCAAGAGACCCAGTACTTC	CASGPEHGRFWTSGYQETQYF
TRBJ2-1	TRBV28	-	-	TGTGCCAGCAGTCCTACTAGATCCTCGCGAAATGAGCAGTTCTTC	CASSPTRSSRNEQFF
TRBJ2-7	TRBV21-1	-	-	TGTGCCAGCAGCAAACACGGGACCCAACCTAGCTACGAGCAGTACTTC	CASSKHGTQPSYEQYF
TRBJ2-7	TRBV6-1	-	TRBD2	TGTGCCAGCATCTCCCGACTAGCGGGAACCCAGTACTTC	CASISRLAGTQYF
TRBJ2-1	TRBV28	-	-	TGTGCCAGCAGGTCGGGGGTCTTGTTCTTC	CASRSGVLFF
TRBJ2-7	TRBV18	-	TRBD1	TGTGCCAGCTCACAACAGGGGTACGAGCAGTACTTC	CASSQQGYEQYF
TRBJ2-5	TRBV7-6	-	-	TGTGCCAGCAGCTTAGGTTTCTCTAGGAAAGAGACCCAGTACTTC	CASSLGFSRKETQYF
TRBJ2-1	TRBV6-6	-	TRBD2	TGTGCCAGCACCTTAGCGGGAGAACCCTACAATGAGCAGTTCTTC	CASTLAGEPYNEQFF
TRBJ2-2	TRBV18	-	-	TGTGCCAGCTCACCAAGGGGAGGCGGCGCGAACACCGGGGAGCTGTTTTTT	CASSPRGGGANTGELFF
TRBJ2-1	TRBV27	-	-	TGTGCCAGCAGTTTAACAGGGACTCACAATGAGCAGTTCTTC	CASSLTGTHNEQFF
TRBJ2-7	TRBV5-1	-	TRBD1	TGCGCCAGCAGCCCGGACAGGAGCTCCTACGAGCAGTACTTC	CASSPDRSSYEQYF
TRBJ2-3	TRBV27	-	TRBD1	TGTGCCAGCAGTCGGGACAGGGGTATCGCAGATACGCAGTATTTT	CASSRDRGIADTQYF
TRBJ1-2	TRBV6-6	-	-	TGTGCCAGCAGTTACAGGACAGATGGCTACACCTTC	CASSYRTDGYTF